These 18 T cell receptor beta chains came from one sample sequenced in a study of technical replicates of blood from several donors. Generated by immunoSEQ multiplex PCR, the TCRdb table keeps only in-frame clones and is missing some. The data hold about 73,000 clones, with roughly 90% observed a single time. The sample taken for sequencing was PBMCs. The origin of the receptors is a human donor in good health. Some clones in this sample may be carry-over from other donors' samples.

The rearrangement uses TRBV10-3 and TRBJ2-7, with a possible D match to TRBD1 (6 bases). Germline CDR1 and CDR2: ENHRY and SYGVKD. There are 15 residues in the CDR3. The ends were cut back, 0 bases at V and 7 bases at J, with 16 bases in the middle. The CDR3 sequence is CAISESVRQVGEQYF. The CDR3 coding sequence is TGTGCCATCAGTGAGTCGGTGAGACAGGTGGGAGAGCAGTACTTC.

This clone was observed a handful of times. The chain combines TRBV6-5 with TRBJ1-6, with 9 bases aligning to TRBD1. After removal of 2 bases from V and 12 bases from J, the junction contained 11 bases not matched to a gene. The CDR3 loop spans 16 amino acids. Germline V CDR1 and CDR2: MNHEY, SVGAGI. The CDR3 bases are TGTGCCAGCAGTTACGCTACCGGGACAGGGAGGGAACCCCTCCACTTT. This gives the protein CASSYATGTGREPLHF.

The chain combines TRBV6-5 with TRBJ1-1; no clear D gene. CDR3 size: 16 residues. Trimming removed 0 bases at V and 4 bases at J, with 15 bases between. Germline V gives CDR1 MNHEY, CDR2 SVGAGI. Written as DNA, the CDR3 is TGTGCCAGCAGTTACTCGTTTAATGAGGGTGTCACTGAAGCTTTCTTT. It encodes CASSYSFNEGVTEAFF.

This chain connects TRBV25-1 to TRBJ1-6; D not resolved. The CDR3 runs 14 residues. Per the germline V gene, CDR1 is MGHDK and CDR2 is SYGVNS. V lost 3 bases, J lost 0 bases, and 3 bases lay in between. The CDR3 sequence is CASSESSYNSPLHF. In nucleotides, the CDR3 is TGTGCCAGCAGTGAGAGCTCCTATAATTCACCCCTCCACTTT.

This clone turned up a few times. The CDR3 region has the DNA TGCGCCAGCAGCTTAGCACAGGACTACAATGAGCAGTTCTTC. This codes for CASSLAQDYNEQFF. The V and J genes are TRBV5-1 and TRBJ2-1; possible D gene TRBD1, 5 bases. Germline CDR1 reads SGHRS; CDR2 reads YFSETQ. With 2 bases removed from V and 3 bases from J, the gap between germline ends came to 9 bases. CDR3 size: 14 residues.

The gene calls are TRBV7-9 and TRBJ1-3; possibly TRBD1 for D (6 bases). In germline, CDR1 is SEHNR, CDR2 FQNEAQ (reference sequence). The germline V and J ends were trimmed by 2 bases and 11 bases, with 10 bases remaining between them. The CDR3 has 12 residues. CDR3 sequence reads: CASSLTAGAIYF. In nucleotides, the CDR3 is TGTGCCAGCAGCTTAACGGCAGGGGCCATATATTTT. The full variable domain, its missing parts supplied by reference TRBV7-9 and TRBJ1-3, is DTGVSQNPRHKITKRGQNVTFRCDPISEHNRLYWYRQTLGQGPEFLTYFQNEAQLEKSRLLSDRFSAERPKGSFSTLEIQRTEQGDSAMYLCASSLTAGAIYFGEGSWLTVV.

This sequence joins TRBV5-8 and TRBJ2-1; TRBD2 agrees at 7 bases. Losses at the gene ends were 1 base for V and 1 base for J; bases not matched to a gene: 2. CDR1 and CDR2 from the germline V gene are SGHTS and YDEGEE. This CDR3 region has 15 residues. This chain's CDR3 is CASSLSSGSYNEQFF. CDR3 bases: TGTGCCAGCAGCTTGTCTAGCGGATCCTACAATGAGCAGTTCTTC.

The chain combines TRBV6-5 with TRBJ1-1, with no clear D. The CDR3 sequence is 12 residues long. Trimming cost V 5 bases and J 1 base, with 5 bases left between them. Germline V gives CDR1 MNHEY, CDR2 SVGAGI. CDR3 nucleotides: TGTGCCAGCAGTAGACAGAACACTGAAGCTTTCTTT. This translates into CASSRQNTEAFF.

The chain is built from TRBV2 and TRBJ2-5; D may be TRBD1 (7 bases). Germline assignment: CDR1 SNHLY and CDR2 FYNNEI. The CDR3 runs to 13 residues. The V gene lost 8 bases and the J gene lost 3 bases, with 13 bases spanning the gap. As DNA, the CDR3 is TGTGCCAGCGGAGGGGGCCGAGAAGAGACCCAGTACTTC. It is translated as CASGGGREETQYF.

The chain uses TRBV6-5 and TRBJ2-2; 12 nucleotides agree with TRBD1. The germline CDR1 and CDR2 sequences are MNHEY and SVGAGI. The CDR3 covers 16 residues. V lost 2 bases, J lost 6 bases, and 4 bases stayed unmatched. In DNA form, the CDR3 reads TGTGCCAGCAGTTACGGGACAGGGGGCTACCCCGGGGAGCTGTTTTTT. Protein: CASSYGTGGYPGELFF.

The rearrangement links TRBV18 to TRBJ2-2; 10 bases agree with TRBD1. The CDR3 is made up of 15 amino acids. Trimming removed 4 bases from V and 4 bases from J; junction bases left unmatched: 3. The germline V gene encodes CDR1 KGHSH and CDR2 LQKENI. The CDR3, as DNA: TGTGCCAGCTCACTTGGACAGGGGGGCACCGGGGAGCTGTTTTTT. This encodes CASSLGQGGTGELFF.

The chain is built from TRBV27 and TRBJ1-2; D is possibly TRBD1 (5 bases). CDR3 length equals 14 residues. CDR1 is MNHEY and CDR2 is SMNVEV in the germline V gene (reference sequence). The V end was cut by 4 bases, the J end by 1 base, with 10 bases between. The CDR3 loop is CASSSTVINYGYTF. CDR3 coding DNA: TGTGCCAGCAGTTCGACAGTGATTAACTATGGCTACACCTTC.

The chain employs TRBV7-2 and TRBJ2-1; D not certain. Per germline, CDR1 SGHTA and CDR2 FQGNSA. The CDR3 runs 14 residues. V lost 5 bases and J lost 15, with 23 bases in between. The CDR3 coding sequence is TGTGCCAGCAGCCCACCGCATACGGGTCGCCAACGGTTCTTC. It yields the protein CASSPPHTGRQRFF.

The V call is TRBV5-4, the J call TRBJ2-7, with D perhaps TRBD2 (6 bases). CDR3 length equals 13 residues. Deletions cut 4 bases from V and 2 bases from J, with 10 bases between. Germline V CDR1 and CDR2: SGHNT, YYREEE (reference sequence). CDR3 coding DNA: TGTGCCAGCAGCCTGGAGGGGCCCTACGAGCAGTACTTC. Protein product: CASSLEGPYEQYF.

This chain links TRBV5-1 with TRBJ2-3, with D perhaps TRBD2 (6 bases). Trimming cost V 3 bases and J 4 bases, with 15 bases left between them. CDR3 length equals 15 residues. Germline V gene data show CDR1 as SGHRS and CDR2 as YFSETQ. CDR3 amino acids: CASSSGGTAPDTQYF. As DNA, the CDR3 is TGCGCCAGCAGCTCTGGCGGGACCGCTCCAGATACGCAGTATTTT.

The chain has TRBV5-4 and TRBJ1-1; 9 nucleotides agree with TRBD1. Trimming at V came to 3 bases and at J to 3 bases, leaving 3 bases not matched to a gene. The CDR3 has 14 amino acids. CDR1 and CDR2 (germline): SGHNT, YYREEE (reference sequence). The CDR3 DNA reads as TGTGCCAGCAGCTCCGGACAGGGGTACACTGAAGCTTTCTTT. It yields the protein CASSSGQGYTEAFF.

This sequence joins TRBV5-1 and TRBJ1-2; tentative D call: TRBD1 (5 bases). Germline V CDR1 and CDR2: SGHRS, YFSETQ. The CDR3 runs to 16 residues. Trimming took off 0 bases at V and 5 bases at J, with 17 bases between the two ends. The CDR3 sequence is CASSLASTVSVYGYTF. Written as DNA, the CDR3 is TGCGCCAGCAGCTTGGCCTCGACAGTATCCGTTTATGGCTACACCTTC. Drawing the rest from reference TRBV5-1 and TRBJ1-2, the complete variable domain is KAGVTQTPRYLIKTRGQQVTLSCSPISGHRSVSWYQQTPGQGLQFLFEYFSETQRNKGNFPGRFSGRQFSNSRSEMNVSTLELGDSALYLCASSLASTVSVYGYTFGSGTRLTVV.

This chain uses TRBV21-1 with TRBJ1-2. TRBV21-1 corresponds to a pseudogene. This CDR3 has 15 amino acids. CDR3 residues: CASIYPRDSPLGYTF. CDR3 sequence (DNA): TGTGCCAGCATCTACCCCCGGGACTCACCCCTCGGCTACACCTTC.